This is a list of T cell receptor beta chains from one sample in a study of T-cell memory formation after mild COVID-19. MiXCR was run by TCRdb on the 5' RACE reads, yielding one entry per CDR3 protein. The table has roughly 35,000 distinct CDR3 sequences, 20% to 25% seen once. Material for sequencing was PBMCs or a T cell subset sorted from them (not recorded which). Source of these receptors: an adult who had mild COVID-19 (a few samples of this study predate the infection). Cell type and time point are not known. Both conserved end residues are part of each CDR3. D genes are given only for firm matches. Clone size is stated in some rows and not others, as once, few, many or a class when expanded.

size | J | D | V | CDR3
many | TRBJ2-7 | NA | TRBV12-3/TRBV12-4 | CASSLGRGVSYEQYF
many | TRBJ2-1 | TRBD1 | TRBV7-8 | CASSSRDRGFSYNEQFF
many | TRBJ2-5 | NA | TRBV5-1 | CASSPGGGAWETQYF
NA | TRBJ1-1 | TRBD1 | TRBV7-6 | CASSRQGSDTEAFF
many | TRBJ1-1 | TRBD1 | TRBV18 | CASSQDRSNTEAFF
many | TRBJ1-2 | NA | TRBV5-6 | CASSPNRQLNYGYTF
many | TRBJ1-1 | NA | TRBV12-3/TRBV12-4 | CASSFGNTEAFF
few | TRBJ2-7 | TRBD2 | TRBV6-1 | CASSKGGGPYEQYF
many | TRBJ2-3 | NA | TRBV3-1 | CASRLNGADTQYF
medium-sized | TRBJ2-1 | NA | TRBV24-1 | CATSKELGNNEQFF
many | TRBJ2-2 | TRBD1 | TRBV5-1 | CASSPRQGRGTGELFF
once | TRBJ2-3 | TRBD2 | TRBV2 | CASSEKGTSGASTDTQYF
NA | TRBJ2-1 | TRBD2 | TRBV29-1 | CSVLAGGVGEQFF
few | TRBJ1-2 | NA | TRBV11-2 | CASSPGFVGLYGYTF
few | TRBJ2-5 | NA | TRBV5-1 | CASSSQGGETQYF
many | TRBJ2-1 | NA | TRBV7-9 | CASSLLGGSYNEQFF
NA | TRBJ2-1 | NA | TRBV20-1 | CSALGTQKGYNEQFF
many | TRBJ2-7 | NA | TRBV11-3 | CASSLGISYEQYF
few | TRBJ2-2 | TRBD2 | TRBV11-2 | CASSLDGLAGGPHGTGELFF
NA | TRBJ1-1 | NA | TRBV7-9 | CASSLKGDTEAFF
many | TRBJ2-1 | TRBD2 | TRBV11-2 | CASSFQLAGGREQFF
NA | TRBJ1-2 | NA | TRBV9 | CASSVARDNNYGYTF
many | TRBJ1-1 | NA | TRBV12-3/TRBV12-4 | CASSKGRNTEAFF
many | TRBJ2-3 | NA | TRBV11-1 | CASSHGGKDTDTQYF
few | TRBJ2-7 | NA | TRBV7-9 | CASSLDQGEAYEQYF
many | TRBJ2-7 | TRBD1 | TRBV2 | CASKPGQGYTYEQYF
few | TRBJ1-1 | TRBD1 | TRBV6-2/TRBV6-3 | CASSGTGEYTEAFF
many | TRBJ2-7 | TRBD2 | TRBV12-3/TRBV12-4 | CASSFRRGSSYEQYF
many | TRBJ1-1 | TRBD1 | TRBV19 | CASSSRTGHITDTEAFF
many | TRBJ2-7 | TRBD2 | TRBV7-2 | CASSLLRTSAFGQYF
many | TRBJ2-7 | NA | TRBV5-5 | CASSSGPRAYEQYF
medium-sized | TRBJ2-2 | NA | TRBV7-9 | CASSPPRGLSNTGELFF
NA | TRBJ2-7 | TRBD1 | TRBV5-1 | CASSLGQGTNEQYF
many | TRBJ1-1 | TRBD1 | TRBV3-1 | CASSQRGRQAFF
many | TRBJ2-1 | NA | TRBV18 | CASSPSSGSHNEQFF
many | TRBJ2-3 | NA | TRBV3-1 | CASSLGPDTQYF
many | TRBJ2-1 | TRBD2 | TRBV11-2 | CASSLDTTSGVRSYNEQFF
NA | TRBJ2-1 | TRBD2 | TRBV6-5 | CASTAGGSYNEQFF
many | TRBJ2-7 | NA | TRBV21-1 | CASSKDYRQGYEQYF
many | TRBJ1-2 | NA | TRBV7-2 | CASSLKGSRGYTF
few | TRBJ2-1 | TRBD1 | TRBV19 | CASSKDRVRNEQFF
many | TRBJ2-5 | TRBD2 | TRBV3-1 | CASSLLAGGHQETQYF
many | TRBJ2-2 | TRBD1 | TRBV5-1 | CASSKGADPTGELFF
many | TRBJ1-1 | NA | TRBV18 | CASSPGEDSQAFF
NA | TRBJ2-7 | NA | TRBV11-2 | CASSWDLTYEQYF
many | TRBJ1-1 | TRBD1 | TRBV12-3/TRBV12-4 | CASSRDRVLNTEAFF
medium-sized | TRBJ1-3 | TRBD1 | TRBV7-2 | CASTFRGQALSGNTIYF